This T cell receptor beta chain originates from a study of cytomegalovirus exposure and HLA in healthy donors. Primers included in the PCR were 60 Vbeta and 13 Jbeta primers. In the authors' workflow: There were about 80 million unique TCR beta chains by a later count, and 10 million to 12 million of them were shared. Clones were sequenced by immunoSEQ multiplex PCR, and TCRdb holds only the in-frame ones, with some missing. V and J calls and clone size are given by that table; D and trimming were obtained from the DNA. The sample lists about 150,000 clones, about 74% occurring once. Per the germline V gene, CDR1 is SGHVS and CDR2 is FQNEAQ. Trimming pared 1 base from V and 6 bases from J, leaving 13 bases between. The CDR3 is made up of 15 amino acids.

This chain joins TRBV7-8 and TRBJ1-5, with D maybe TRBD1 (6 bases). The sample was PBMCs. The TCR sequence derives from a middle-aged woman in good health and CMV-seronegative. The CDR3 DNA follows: TGTGCCAGCAGCTTAGGGGGGGGCTTTGGTCAGCCCCAGCATTTT. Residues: CASSLGGGFGQPQHF. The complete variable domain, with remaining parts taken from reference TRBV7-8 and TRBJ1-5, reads GAGVSQSPRYKVAKRGQDVALRCDPISGHVSLFWYQQALGQGPEFLTYFQNEAQLDKSGLPSDRFFAERPEGSVSTLKIQRTQQEDSAVYLCASSLGGGFGQPQHFGDGTRLSIL.